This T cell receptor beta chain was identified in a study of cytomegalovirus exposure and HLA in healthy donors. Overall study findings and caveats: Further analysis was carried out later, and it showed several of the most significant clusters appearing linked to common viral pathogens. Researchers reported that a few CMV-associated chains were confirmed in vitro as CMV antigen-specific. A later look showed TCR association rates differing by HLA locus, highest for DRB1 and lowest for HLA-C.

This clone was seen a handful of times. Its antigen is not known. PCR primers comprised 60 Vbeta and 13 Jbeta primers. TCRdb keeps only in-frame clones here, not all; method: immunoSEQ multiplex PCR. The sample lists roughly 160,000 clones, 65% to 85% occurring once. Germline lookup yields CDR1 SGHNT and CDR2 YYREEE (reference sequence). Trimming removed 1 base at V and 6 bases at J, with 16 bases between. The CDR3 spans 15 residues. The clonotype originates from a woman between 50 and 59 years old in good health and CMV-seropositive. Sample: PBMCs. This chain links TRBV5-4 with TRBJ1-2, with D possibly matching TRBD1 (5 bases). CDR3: CASSLKLGGSNGYTF. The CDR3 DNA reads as TGTGCCAGCAGCTTGAAACTGGGGGGATCAAATGGCTACACCTTC.